The sequence of this T cell receptor beta chain was determined in a study of OX40 agonist ivuxolimab in advanced cancers. Turning to the overall study: Ivuxolimab was an agonistic, fully human IgG2 monoclonal antibody directed against OX40 (CD134), a costimulatory receptor. Intravenous ivuxolimab was administered to patients every 2 weeks at six dose levels: 0.01, 0.1, 0.3, 1.5, 3 and 10 mg/kg. Three dose-escalation patients achieved partial responses, one with hepatocellular carcinoma and two with cutaneous melanoma. Patients were allowed to have had prior anti-PD-1, anti-PD-L1 or anti-CTLA-4 therapy, and more than 35% of the dose-escalation patients had been treated with checkpoint inhibitors. The monotherapy dose-escalation portion (N of about 50 patients) of the phase I ivuxolimab trial is reported in the paper. Peripheral TCRbeta sequencing was intended to test whether TCR sequence diversity was altered and clonal T-cell expansion was caused by ivuxolimab. In the dose-escalation cohort, about four fifths of patients were male, and the mean age was 60 years with a range of roughly 20 to 80. Among the roughly 52 dose-escalation patients, some 20 had hepatocellular carcinoma, roughly 15 melanoma, 9 renal cell carcinoma and 9 head and neck cancer.

Patients with a history of autoimmune disease or receiving systemic immunosuppression were excluded from the trial. In every dose cohort, peripheral blood was drawn for TCR sequencing at baseline, cycle 4 day 1, and cycle 7 day 1. Samples came from an open-label, multicenter, first-in-human phase I dose-escalation trial of ivuxolimab. Adults with locally advanced or metastatic head and neck squamous cell, hepatocellular, melanoma or renal cell carcinoma were enrolled in the trial. Before TCR sequencing, CD4+ T cells and CD8+ T cells were sorted from peripheral blood as separate populations. Genomic DNA was isolated from the sorted cells so that the TCRbeta CDR3 region could be sequenced. TCRbeta CDR3 regions were sequenced using the immunoSEQ Assay. TCRdb stores this immuneACCESS table with in-frame sequences only. Part of the clones is absent; in the studies checked, under half of the shortfall reflects unresolved V genes, and no reason is known for the rest. The sample profile shows about 73,000 clones; 92% of them were found once. The top ten clonotypes cover roughly a tenth of the sample.

As for this clone: There is no known antigen for this receptor. No quality values exist for individual bases; no much larger clone is one base distant.

What the authors observed across the whole study: In the 0.1-3.0 mg/kg groups, partial responders had among the lowest normalized peripheral clonal expansion, particularly in CD8+ T cells. Which antigens the clonally expanded peripheral T cells were specific for was not determined. Clonal expansion of both CD4+ and CD8+ blood T cells was observed from baseline to week 6 at doses 0.1 to 3.0 mg/kg. Low levels of normalized T-cell clonal expansion were also seen in some nonresponding patients. After ivuxolimab, expanded clones were on average more numerous among CD8+ T cells than among CD4+ T cells.

CDR1 and CDR2 (MNHNY, SVGAGI) derive from the germline V gene (reference sequence). There are 13 amino acids in the CDR3, from cysteine to phenylalanine inclusive. Only the CDR3 part of the read is kept: 39 bases, read in frame from the first base. The V end loses 6 bases and the J end loses 9 bases, and a stretch of 15 bases separates them. This receptor chain uses TRBV6-6 and TRBJ2-1; possibly the D gene is TRBD1, per 7 matching bases. Material: CD4+ or CD8+ T cells sorted from blood, obtained in a trial of the OX40 agonist ivuxolimab. The clonotype originates from an adult with an advanced solid tumor such as melanoma, head and neck, liver or kidney cancer. The nucleotides are TGTGCCAGCAGCCTCCCAGGGGGGCGTGAGCAGTTCTTC. This yields the protein CASSLPGGREQFF.